This T cell receptor (beta chain) was observed in a study of regulatory T cells in long-lasting Graves disease. Study findings and constraints: Persistent Graves' patients possessed reduced TCR diversity relative to recently diagnosed ones.

The time point: newly diagnosed GD, antithyroid drugs for less than 3 months. There was RNA extracted from PBMCs, and the TCR library was made from it. Germline CDR1 MNHEY, CDR2 SVGAGI. The CDR3 has 15 amino acids. V was trimmed by 4 bases and J by 0 bases, leaving 11 bases between them. HTBI primers from iRepertoire and Arm-PCR of CDR3 regions yielded the TCR beta libraries. One entry per CDR3 protein, called by TCRdb with MiXCR from the multiplex PCR reads. The sample lists 400,000 to 650,000 distinct CDR3 sequences, about 16% occurring once. As for this clonotype: Its specificity is not known.

This sample was shared with a second study, whose subject was T cells in Graves' hyperthyroidism and ophthalmopathy.

This TCR came from a woman between 40 and 65 years old with Graves disease. J is TRBJ2-3 and V is TRBV6-5; either TRBD1 or TRBD2 may fit D (5 bases each). The material sequenced was peripheral blood mononuclear cells (PBMCs), taken at new diagnosis, from a patient treated with antithyroid drugs. The CDR3 protein is CASSSGTISTDTQYF. CDR3 DNA: TGTGCCAGCAGTTCCGGGACCATTAGCACAGATACGCAGTATTTT.